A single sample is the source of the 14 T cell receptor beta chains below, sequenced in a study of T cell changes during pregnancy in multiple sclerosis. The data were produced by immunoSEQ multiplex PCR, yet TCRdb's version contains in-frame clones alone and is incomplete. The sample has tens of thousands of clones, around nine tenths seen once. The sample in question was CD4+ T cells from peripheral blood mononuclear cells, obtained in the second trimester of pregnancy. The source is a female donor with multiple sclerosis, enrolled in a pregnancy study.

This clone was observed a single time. CDR3 protein: CASSPSLRGAGANVLTF. Written as DNA, the CDR3 is TGTGCCAGCAGCCCTAGCCTTCGGGGGGCTGGGGCCAACGTCCTGACTTTC. The chain recombines TRBV9 with TRBJ2-6; 7 bases agree with TRBD2. CDR1 SGDLS and CDR2 YYNGEE come from the germline V gene. The CDR3 is made up of 17 amino acids. V was clipped by 4 bases and J by 2 bases; unmatched bases: 9.

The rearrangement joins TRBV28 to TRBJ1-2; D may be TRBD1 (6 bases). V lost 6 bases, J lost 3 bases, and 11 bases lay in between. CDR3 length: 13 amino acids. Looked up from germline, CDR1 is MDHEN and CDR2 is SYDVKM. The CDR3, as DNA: TGTGCCAGCAGGGTGGGGGCGGACTATGGCTACACCTTC. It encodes CASRVGADYGYTF.

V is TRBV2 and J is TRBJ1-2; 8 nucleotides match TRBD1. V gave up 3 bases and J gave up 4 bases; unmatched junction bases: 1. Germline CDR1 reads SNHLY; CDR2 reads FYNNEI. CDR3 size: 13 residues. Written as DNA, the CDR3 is TGTGCCAGCAGTGAGGACAGGGTCTATGGCTACACCTTC. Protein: CASSEDRVYGYTF.

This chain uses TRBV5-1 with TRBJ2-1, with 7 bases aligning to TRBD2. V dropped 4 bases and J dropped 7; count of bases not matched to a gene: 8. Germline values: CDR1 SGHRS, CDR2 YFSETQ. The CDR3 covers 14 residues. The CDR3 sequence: CASSLRDGGNEQFF. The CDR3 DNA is TGCGCCAGCAGCCTGAGGGACGGGGGGAATGAGCAGTTCTTC.

The CDR3 region has the DNA TGTGCCATCAGGGGACAGATATCTGGAAACACCATATATTTT. Encoded protein: CAIRGQISGNTIYF. This rearrangement joins TRBV10-3 to TRBJ1-3; 7 positions agree with TRBD1. Germline trimming cut 6 bases from V and 1 base from J; bases unmatched to any gene: 3. The CDR3 has 14 amino acids. CDR1 is ENHRY and CDR2 is SYGVKD in the germline V gene.

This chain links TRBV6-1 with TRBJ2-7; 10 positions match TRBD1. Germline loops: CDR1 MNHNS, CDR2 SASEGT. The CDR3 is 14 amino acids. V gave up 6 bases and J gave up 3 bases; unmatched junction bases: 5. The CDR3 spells CASRMTGGGYEQYF. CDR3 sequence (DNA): TGTGCCAGCAGGATGACAGGGGGCGGCTACGAGCAGTACTTC.

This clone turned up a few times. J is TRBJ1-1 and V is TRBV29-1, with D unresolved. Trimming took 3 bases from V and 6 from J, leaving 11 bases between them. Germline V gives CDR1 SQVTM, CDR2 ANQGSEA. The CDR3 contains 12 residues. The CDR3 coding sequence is TGCAGCGTTGACCGAGGCATCGCTGAAGCTTTCTTT. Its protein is CSVDRGIAEAFF.

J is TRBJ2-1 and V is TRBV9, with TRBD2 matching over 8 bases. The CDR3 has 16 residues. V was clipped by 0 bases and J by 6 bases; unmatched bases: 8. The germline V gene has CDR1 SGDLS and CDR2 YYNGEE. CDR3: CASSVGPAGDRNEQFF. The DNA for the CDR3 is TGTGCCAGCAGCGTAGGTCCAGCGGGAGACCGCAATGAGCAGTTCTTC.

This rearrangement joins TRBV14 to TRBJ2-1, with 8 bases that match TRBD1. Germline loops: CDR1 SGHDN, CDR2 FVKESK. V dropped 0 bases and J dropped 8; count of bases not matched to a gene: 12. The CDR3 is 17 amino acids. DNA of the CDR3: TGTGCCAGCAGCCAAGATCGACGGGCAGGGGGCGTCCATGAGCAGTTCTTC. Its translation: CASSQDRRAGGVHEQFF.

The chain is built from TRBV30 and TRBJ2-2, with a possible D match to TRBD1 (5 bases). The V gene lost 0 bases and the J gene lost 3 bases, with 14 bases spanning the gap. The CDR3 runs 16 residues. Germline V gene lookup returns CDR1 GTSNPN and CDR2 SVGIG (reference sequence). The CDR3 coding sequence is TGTGCCTGGAGTGTACGCGACAGACTCTACACCGGGGAGCTGTTTTTT. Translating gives CAWSVRDRLYTGELFF.

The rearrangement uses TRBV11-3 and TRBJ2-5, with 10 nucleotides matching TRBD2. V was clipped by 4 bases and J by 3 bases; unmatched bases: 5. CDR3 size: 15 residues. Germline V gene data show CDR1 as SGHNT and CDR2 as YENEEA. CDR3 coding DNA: TGTGCCAGCAGCTCCGGACTAGCGGCGAAAGAGACCCAGTACTTC. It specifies CASSSGLAAKETQYF.

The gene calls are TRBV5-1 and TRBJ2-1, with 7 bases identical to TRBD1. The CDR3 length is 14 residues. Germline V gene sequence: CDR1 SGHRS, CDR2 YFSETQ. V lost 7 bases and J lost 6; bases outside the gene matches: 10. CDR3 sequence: CASHRQGDSNEQFF. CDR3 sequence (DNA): TGCGCCAGCCATAGACAGGGTGATAGCAATGAGCAGTTCTTC.

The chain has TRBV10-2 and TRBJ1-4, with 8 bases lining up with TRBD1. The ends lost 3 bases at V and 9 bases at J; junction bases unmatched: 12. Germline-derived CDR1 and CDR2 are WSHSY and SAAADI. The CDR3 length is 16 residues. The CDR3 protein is CASSDSFRGRFKKLFF. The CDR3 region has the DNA TGCGCCAGCAGTGATTCTTTCAGGGGGCGCTTTAAAAAACTGTTTTTT.

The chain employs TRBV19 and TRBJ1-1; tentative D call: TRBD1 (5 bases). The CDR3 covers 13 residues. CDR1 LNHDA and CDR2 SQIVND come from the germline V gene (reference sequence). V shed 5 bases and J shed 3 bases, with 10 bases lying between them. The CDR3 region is CASSADTDTEAFF. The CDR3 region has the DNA TGTGCCAGTAGTGCGGACACCGACACTGAAGCTTTCTTT.